The next 12 T cell receptor beta chains were all read from a single sample in a study of cytomegalovirus exposure and HLA in healthy donors. PCR was performed using 60 Vbeta and 13 Jbeta primers. Repertoires were generated with immunoSEQ multiplex PCR, while TCRdb's copy carries only in-frame clones and drops some. The profile covers hundreds of thousands of clones, with around 89% appearing a single time and about 1% taken by the ten largest. Sequences were obtained from PBMCs. The receptors were sampled from a woman in her late teens or twenties in good health and CMV-seronegative.

V gene TRBV4-3 combines with J gene TRBJ1-3; D ambiguous. V was pared by 0 bases and J by 4 bases, with 10 bases between. The CDR3 is 15 residues long. Germline V CDR1 and CDR2: LGHNA, YSLEER. The CDR3 region is CASSQEMAAGNTIYF. The CDR3, as DNA: TGCGCCAGCAGCCAAGAGATGGCAGCGGGAAACACCATATATTTT.

CDR3 nucleotide sequence: TGCGCCAGCAGCCAAGGAACAGGGTGGGATGGCTACACCTTC. This gives the protein CASSQGTGWDGYTF. The rearrangement uses TRBV4-1 and TRBJ1-2, with a possible D match to TRBD1 (6 bases). Germline CDR1 and CDR2: MGHRA and YSYEKL. V lost 1 base, J lost 6 bases, and 12 bases lay in between. The CDR3 totals 14 residues.

The chain employs TRBV7-2 and TRBJ2-3; 10 positions agree with TRBD2. The trim removed 5 bases at V and 0 bases at J, leaving 5 bases unmatched. CDR1 is SGHTA, CDR2 FQGNSA, per germline. This CDR3 region has 16 residues. CDR3 DNA: TGTGCCAGCAGCGGGGGGACTAGCGCCAGCACAGATACGCAGTATTTT. This encodes CASSGGTSASTDTQYF.

The chain has TRBV15 and TRBJ1-2, with TRBD1 matching over 7 bases. V shed 4 bases and J 2 bases; nucleotides not matched to a gene: 4. This CDR3 contains 14 residues. Germline V gene data show CDR1 as LNHNV and CDR2 as YYDKDF (reference sequence). DNA for the CDR3: TGTGCCACCAGCAACGACAGGGAAAACTATGGCTACACCTTC. Protein product: CATSNDRENYGYTF.

The V call is TRBV6-6, the J call TRBJ1-1; 11 bases are shared with TRBD1. V was pared by 5 bases and J by 4 bases, with 3 bases of the junction left unmatched. This CDR3 is built from 14 residues. The germline gives CDR1 MNHNY, CDR2 SVGAGI (reference sequence). The CDR3 DNA follows: TGTGCCAGCAGTGGACAGGGGGCGGCCACTGAAGCTTTCTTT. Amino acids: CASSGQGAATEAFF.

The genes are TRBV11-3 and TRBJ1-1, with D perhaps matching TRBD1 (6 bases). With 3 bases removed from V and 4 bases from J, the gap between germline ends came to 15 bases. The CDR3 has 15 residues. In germline, CDR1 is SGHNT, CDR2 YENEEA. The CDR3 DNA reads as TGTGCCAGCAGCTTCTCTGGGGGCGCGATCACTGAAGCTTTCTTT. This gives the protein CASSFSGGAITEAFF.

CDR3 sequence reads: CASARDRDQPQHF. The CDR3 coding sequence is TGTGCCAGCGCCCGGGACAGGGATCAGCCCCAGCATTTT. The chain is built from TRBV27 and TRBJ1-5; 9 bases are a match to TRBD1. The CDR3 loop spans 13 amino acids. The junction had 4 bases not matched to a gene; V was cut back by 8 bases and J by 5 bases. Germline V lookup: CDR1 MNHEY, CDR2 SMNVEV (reference sequence).

The V and J genes are TRBV30 and TRBJ2-1; D might be TRBD2 (6 bases). Germline-derived CDR1 and CDR2 are GTSNPN and SVGIG (reference sequence). The V end lost 5 bases, the J end lost 7 bases, and 18 bases lay between the germline ends. This CDR3 comprises 14 residues. Here the CDR3 reads CAWDLRGRGNEQFF. The DNA of the CDR3 is TGTGCCTGGGACCTTCGGGGGAGAGGTAATGAGCAGTTCTTC.

The J gene is TRBJ2-1, the V gene TRBV7-6; the match to TRBD2 covers 10 bases. This CDR3 is built from 15 residues. Looked up from germline, CDR1 is SGHVS and CDR2 is FNYEAQ. The V segment lost 5 bases and the J segment 2 bases; nucleotides outside the gene matches: 3. Here the CDR3 reads CASSISGGTYNEQFF. The DNA for the CDR3 is TGTGCCAGCAGCATTAGCGGGGGGACCTACAATGAGCAGTTCTTC.

The V and J genes are TRBV5-6 and TRBJ2-7, with D possibly matching TRBD1 (6 bases). V shed 4 bases and J shed 6 bases, with 11 bases lying between them. CDR1 and CDR2 (germline): SGHDT, YYEEEE. This CDR3 is built from 12 residues. Here the CDR3 reads CASSRTEGEQYF. CDR3 bases: TGTGCCAGCAGCCGGACAGAGGGCGAGCAGTACTTC.

This chain connects TRBV7-2 to TRBJ2-5, with D possibly matching TRBD2 (7 bases). Germline CDR1 and CDR2: SGHTA and FQGNSA. The CDR3 is 13 amino acids. Between the trimmed V and J ends, which lost 5 bases and 5 bases, there was a span of 12 bases. The CDR3 spells CASSLGGEETQYF. CDR3 DNA: TGTGCCAGCAGCCTAGGGGGGGAGGAGACCCAGTACTTC.

As DNA, the CDR3 is TGTGCCAGCAGCTACTTAAGACAGGGAGCTACTTCTGGAAACACCATATATTTT. This sequence encodes CASSYLRQGATSGNTIYF. V is TRBV7-9 and J is TRBJ1-3; 7 bases are shared with TRBD1. J was trimmed by 1 base and V by 4 bases; bases with no gene match: 13. CDR3 size: 18 residues. Germline V gene sequence: CDR1 SEHNR, CDR2 FQNEAQ (reference sequence).